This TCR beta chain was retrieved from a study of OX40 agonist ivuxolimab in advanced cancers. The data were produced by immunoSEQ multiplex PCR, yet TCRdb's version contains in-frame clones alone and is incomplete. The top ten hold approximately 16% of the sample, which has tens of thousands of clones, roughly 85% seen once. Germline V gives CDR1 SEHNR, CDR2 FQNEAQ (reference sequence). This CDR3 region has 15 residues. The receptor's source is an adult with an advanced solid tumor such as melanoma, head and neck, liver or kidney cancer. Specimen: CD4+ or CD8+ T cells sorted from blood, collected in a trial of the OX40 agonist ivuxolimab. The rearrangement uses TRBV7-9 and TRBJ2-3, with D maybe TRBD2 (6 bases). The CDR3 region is CAASGGGSRTDTQYF. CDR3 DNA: TGTGCAGCGTCGGGTGGGGGGAGCCGGACAGATACGCAGTATTTT.